A single sample is the source of the 23 T cell receptor beta chains below, sequenced in a study of T cell changes during pregnancy in multiple sclerosis (dated by TCRdb to between 2018 and 2020). Libraries were made using the immunoSEQ multiplex PCR assay. TCRdb holds this immuneACCESS table with in-frame rearrangements only. Some clones are missing; in checked studies, unresolved V genes explain under half, and the rest has no known cause. The sample profile shows 30,000 to 40,000 clones; roughly 90% of them were found once. More than 4.5% of the sample comes from the top ten. Sample: peripheral blood, taken in the third trimester of pregnancy. The receptors come from a female donor in good health, enrolled as a control in a pregnancy study.

CDR3 sequence (DNA): TGTGCCAGCAGCCCCGGACAGGGGGCAAACACTGAAGCTTTCTTT. Translated, it gives CASSPGQGANTEAFF. The chain carries TRBV9 and TRBJ1-1; 11 bases align to TRBD1. After removal of 4 bases from V and 2 bases from J, the junction contained 4 bases not matched to a gene. The germline V gene has CDR1 SGDLS and CDR2 YYNGEE. The CDR3 runs 15 residues.

V is TRBV5-8 and J is TRBJ2-3, with TRBD2 matching over 11 bases. This CDR3 has 16 amino acids. V lost 4 bases and J lost 2; bases outside the gene matches: 6. Germline CDR1 and CDR2: SGHTS and YDEGEE. The CDR3 is CASSLGLAESTDTQYF. CDR3 coding DNA: TGTGCCAGCAGCCTGGGACTAGCGGAGTCCACAGATACGCAGTATTTT.

V and J are TRBV4-2 and TRBJ2-3, with 11 positions matching TRBD2. Germline V CDR1 and CDR2: LGHNA, YNFKEQ. The CDR3 spans 16 residues. With 3 bases clipped from V and 1 base from J, the junction kept 3 bases outside the gene matches. The CDR3 loop is CASSQALAGGTDTQYF. For the CDR3, the DNA is TGTGCCAGCAGCCAGGCACTAGCGGGGGGCACAGATACGCAGTATTTT.

This chain connects TRBV7-6 to TRBJ2-5, with D possibly being TRBD1 (5 bases). V lost 5 bases, J lost 1 base, and 17 bases lay in between. Germline CDR1 is SGHVS and CDR2 is FNYEAQ. This CDR3 is 16 amino acids long. In DNA form, the CDR3 reads TGTGCCAGCAGCATCCCTCAGGGATATCGCCAAGAGACCCAGTACTTC. It translates to CASSIPQGYRQETQYF.

The chain employs TRBV6-1 and TRBJ2-1; TRBD1 matches 7 bases. V shed 2 bases, J shed 4 bases, and the junction held 5 bases outside the gene matches. The germline CDR1 and CDR2 sequences are MNHNS and SASEGT. CDR3 length: 15 amino acids. The CDR3 loop is CASSEYGTAYNEQFF. For the CDR3, the DNA is TGTGCCAGCAGTGAATATGGGACAGCATACAATGAGCAGTTCTTC.

The chain has TRBV9 and TRBJ2-3; 14 bases are a match to TRBD2. The ends lost 2 bases at V and 2 bases at J; junction bases unmatched: 10. CDR1 is SGDLS, CDR2 YYNGEE, per germline. The CDR3 is 19 residues long. CDR3 region: CASSVFTGTSGGSTDTQYF. The CDR3 DNA sequence: TGTGCCAGCAGCGTGTTTACCGGGACTAGCGGGGGTTCCACAGATACGCAGTATTTT.

This chain connects TRBV7-3 to TRBJ1-1, with D perhaps TRBD1 (6 bases). V lost 5 bases, J lost 3 bases, and 19 bases lay in between. From germline, CDR1 is SGHTA and CDR2 FQGTGA. The CDR3 is 16 residues long. The CDR3 region is CASSPSKQGRDTEAFF. Written as DNA, the CDR3 is TGTGCCAGCAGCCCTTCGAAACAGGGAAGGGACACTGAAGCTTTCTTT.

DNA for the CDR3: TGTGCCAGCAGTCCGTTTCGGGGAGAGACCCAGTACTTC. Encoded protein: CASSPFRGETQYF. The gene calls are TRBV11-3 and TRBJ2-5; TRBD2 might be the D (5 bases). The CDR3 length is 13 residues. Trimming removed 6 bases at V and 4 bases at J, with 12 bases between. Germline CDR1 SGHNT, CDR2 YENEEA. The full variable domain, in which reference TRBV11-3 and TRBJ2-5 provide the parts outside the CDR3, is EAGVVQSPRYKIIEKKQPVAFWCNPISGHNTLYWYLQNLGQGPELLIRYENEEAVDDSQLPKDRFSAERLKGVDSTLKIQPAELGDSAVYLCASSPFRGETQYFGPGTRLLVL.

The rearrangement links TRBV5-6 to TRBJ1-5, with 8 bases matching TRBD1. CDR1 and CDR2 (germline): SGHDT, YYEEEE. The CDR3 is 14 residues long. Unmatched junction bases numbered 5, after V lost 2 bases and J lost 7 bases. This CDR3 is CASSFQGAWQPQHF. DNA of the CDR3: TGTGCCAGCAGCTTCCAGGGGGCTTGGCAGCCCCAGCATTTT.

This clone was seen just once. The chain couples TRBV11-2 to TRBJ2-6, with D possibly TRBD1 on 6 matching bases. This CDR3 spans 16 amino acids. Looked up from germline, CDR1 is SGHAT and CDR2 is FQNNGV. Trimming cost V 3 bases and J 0 bases, with 9 bases left between them. The DNA for the CDR3 is TGTGCCAGCAGCTTCTTAGGGGGCTCTGGGGCCAACGTCCTGACTTTC. It is translated as CASSFLGGSGANVLTF. Full variable domain (outside the CDR3, taken from reference TRBV11-2 and TRBJ2-6): EAGVAQSPRYKIIEKRQSVAFWCNPISGHATLYWYQQILGQGPKLLIQFQNNGVVDDSQLPKDRFSAERLKGVDSTLKIQPAKLEDSAVYLCASSFLGGSGANVLTFGAGSRLTVL.

This clone was seen once. The chain is built from TRBV5-8 and TRBJ1-4; D not resolved. Germline V gene sequence: CDR1 SGHTS, CDR2 YDEGEE. The CDR3 has 14 amino acids. The V gene lost 1 base and the J gene lost 8 bases, with 12 bases spanning the gap. CDR3 residues: CASSLYSGGEKLFF. CDR3 sequence (DNA): TGTGCCAGCAGCTTGTACAGCGGCGGCGAAAAACTGTTTTTT.

This chain uses TRBV6-4 with TRBJ2-2; 7 bases are shared with TRBD2. With V trimmed by 5 bases and J by 3 bases, 3 bases remained unmatched. The CDR3 consists of 14 residues. The germline CDR1 and CDR2 sequences are MRHNA and SNTAGT. The CDR3 bases are TGTGCCAGCAGTCCAGGGAGGGACACCGGGGAGCTGTTTTTT. Its protein product is CASSPGRDTGELFF.

The CDR3 spells CASSLTGAGNTIYF. CDR3 coding DNA: TGCGCCAGCAGCTTGACAGGGGCTGGAAACACCATATATTTT. J is TRBJ1-3 and V is TRBV5-1; 7 nucleotides line up with TRBD1. The CDR3 extends over 14 amino acids. From germline, CDR1 is SGHRS and CDR2 YFSETQ. With V trimmed by 1 base and J by 2 bases, 0 bases remained unmatched.

This CDR3 reads CASSPMGQASTEAFF. Written as DNA, the CDR3 is TGCGCCAGCAGCCCCATGGGACAGGCGAGCACTGAAGCTTTCTTT. The J gene is TRBJ1-1, the V gene TRBV5-1; 8 bases agree with TRBD1. The CDR3 spans 15 residues. The V and J ends lost 4 bases and 4 bases, in that order; junction bases with no gene match: 9. The germline CDR1 and CDR2 sequences are SGHRS and YFSETQ.

V gene TRBV5-1 combines with J gene TRBJ2-7; 10 positions agree with TRBD1. The CDR3 spans 17 residues. With V trimmed by 0 bases and J by 3 bases, 9 bases remained unmatched. Germline CDR1 and CDR2: SGHRS and YFSETQ. CDR3 loop: CASSLGGRTGGGYEQYF. CDR3 sequence (DNA): TGCGCCAGCAGCTTGGGGGGACGGACAGGGGGAGGCTACGAGCAGTACTTC.

This chain uses TRBV4-2 with TRBJ1-3; 11 positions agree with TRBD1. Per the germline V gene, CDR1 is LGHNA and CDR2 is YNFKEQ. The J segment lost 0 bases and the V segment lost 6 bases, leaving 7 bases of the junction unmatched. The CDR3 extends over 17 amino acids. The CDR3 DNA is TGTGCCAGCAGGGGACAGGGGGGGATTGACTCTGGAAACACCATATATTTT. Residues: CASRGQGGIDSGNTIYF.

The V gene is TRBV18, the J gene TRBJ1-4; 10 bases match TRBD1. Trimming removed 6 bases from V and 2 bases from J; junction bases left unmatched: 9. This CDR3 comprises 17 residues. Germline V gene data show CDR1 as KGHSH and CDR2 as LQKENI. This CDR3 reads CASSGRTGGTTNEKLFF. CDR3 bases: TGTGCCAGCTCGGGGAGGACAGGGGGAACGACTAATGAAAAACTGTTTTTT.

CDR3 loop: CASSTYTVNTEAFF. As DNA, the CDR3 is TGTGCCAGCAGTACGTATACAGTAAACACTGAAGCTTTCTTT. The gene calls are TRBV11-2 and TRBJ1-1, with no clear D. The CDR3 has 14 residues. In germline, CDR1 is SGHAT, CDR2 FQNNGV. Trimming took 6 bases from V and 2 from J, leaving 13 bases between them.

V gene TRBV19 combines with J gene TRBJ2-3, with TRBD1 as a possible D gene (8 bases). This CDR3 region has 14 residues. Trimming shortened V by 5 bases and J by 6 bases, and 15 bases separated the two germline ends. The V gene's germline CDR1 is LNHDA and CDR2 SQIVND (reference sequence). The CDR3 DNA follows: TGTGCCAGTAGTCCCCACAGGGGGGGCGATACGCAGTATTTT. This encodes CASSPHRGGDTQYF.

The rearrangement uses TRBV6-6 and TRBJ1-6; TRBD1 aligns across 7 bases. This CDR3 has 14 residues. Germline V CDR1 and CDR2: MNHNY, SVGAGI (reference sequence). The J segment lost 10 bases and the V segment lost 5 bases, leaving 8 bases of the junction unmatched. CDR3 sequence (DNA): TGTGCCAGCAGTCCAACAGGGGAGGAATCACCCCTCCACTTT. Its translation is CASSPTGEESPLHF.

The V and J genes are TRBV6-1 and TRBJ1-4; D possibly corresponds to TRBD1 (5 bases). CDR3 length: 12 residues. V dropped 2 bases and J dropped 13 bases, with 11 bases sitting between them. Germline CDR1 is MNHNS and CDR2 is SASEGT. This CDR3 is CASSELSQGLFF. As DNA, the CDR3 is TGTGCCAGCAGTGAACTTTCTCAGGGACTGTTTTTT.

The CDR3 reads CASSPGQGVGYGYTF. The CDR3 nucleotides read TGTGCCAGTAGTCCTGGACAGGGGGTCGGCTATGGCTACACCTTC. The rearrangement links TRBV19 to TRBJ1-2; 10 bases align to TRBD1. The CDR3 consists of 15 residues. The J segment lost 4 bases and the V segment lost 5 bases, leaving 7 bases of the junction unmatched. CDR1 LNHDA and CDR2 SQIVND come from the germline V gene (reference sequence).

This chain uses TRBV28 with TRBJ2-7, with 8 bases identical to TRBD1. The CDR3 contains 16 residues. With V trimmed by 4 bases and J by 0 bases, 8 bases remained unmatched. The V gene's germline CDR1 is MDHEN and CDR2 SYDVKM. CDR3 nucleotides: TGTGCCAGCAGTTCCGCGGGACAGGCGATCTCCTACGAGCAGTACTTC. Translating it yields CASSSAGQAISYEQYF.